This T cell receptor beta chain was obtained from a study of blood T cell repertoires in COVID-19. Across the study: Italy, Spain and the United States were the sources of the convalescent and acute COVID-19 samples. PBMCs, B-cell-depleted T cells, or T cells provided the cDNA or gDNA that made up the material.

Germline assignment: CDR1 SNHLY and CDR2 FYNNEI. CDR3 length equals 14 residues. V gave up 6 bases and J gave up 6 bases; unmatched junction bases: 4. Original methodology: By means of reference gene primer amplification, nucleated cell counts were estimated. The assay was immunoSEQ multiplex PCR, and TCRdb's table has in-frame clones only and misses some. V and J calls and clone size are copied from that table; D and trimming were computed from the DNA. The table shows 95,000 to 120,000 clones, with roughly 80% occurring only once. The sequenced sample was peripheral blood. The sequence was collected from a middle-aged man with acute or convalescent COVID-19. This chain joins TRBV2 and TRBJ1-6; 8 bases map to TRBD1. CDR3 sequence reads: CASRDRVGNSPLHF. The CDR3 DNA reads as TGTGCCAGCAGGGACAGGGTTGGTAATTCACCCCTCCACTTT.